This entry lists 21 T cell receptor beta chains sequenced from one sample in a study of blood T cell repertoires in COVID-19 (dated by TCRdb to the early 2020s). The library was produced with the immunoSEQ multiplex PCR assay. What TCRdb holds here is the immuneACCESS table cut down to in-frame rearrangements. Part of the clones is not present; checked against another copy, under half of the missing clones reflect an unresolved V gene, and the others are unexplained. The sample table shows more than 80,000 clones, and about 87% are seen once. Over 8.5% of the sample rests with the top ten. Input material: peripheral blood. The receptors derive from an older man with acute or convalescent COVID-19.

The V gene is TRBV7-9, the J gene TRBJ1-1; D is unresolved. This CDR3 comprises 15 residues. Trimming cost V 1 base and J 0 bases, with 9 bases left between them. Germline values: CDR1 SEHNR, CDR2 FQNEAQ (reference sequence). The DNA of the CDR3 is TGTGCCAGCAGCTTAGACGGAGCAATGAACACTGAAGCTTTCTTT. Amino acids: CASSLDGAMNTEAFF.

The genes are TRBV10-2 and TRBJ1-5; D gene uncertain. CDR3 length equals 14 residues. Trimming cost V 3 bases and J 0 bases, with 6 bases left between them. Germline CDR1 reads WSHSY; CDR2 reads SAAADI. The CDR3 nucleotides are TGCGCCAGCAGTGAACAGCATAGCAATCAGCCCCAGCATTTT. Its protein is CASSEQHSNQPQHF.

The CDR3 region has the DNA TGCAGCGTGACAGGGGCGTCGGGCTATGGCTACACCTTC. Residues: CSVTGASGYGYTF. The chain links TRBV29-1 to TRBJ1-2; 8 bases agree with TRBD1. V trimming: 6 bases; J trimming: 4 bases; junction bases outside the gene matches: 7. Germline V gene lookup returns CDR1 SQVTM and CDR2 ANQGSEA. The CDR3 has 13 amino acids. Full variable domain (missing parts from reference TRBV29-1 and TRBJ1-2): SAVISQKPSRDICQRGTSLTIQCQVDSQVTMMFWYRQQPGQSLTLIATANQGSEATYESGFVIDKFPISRPNLTFSTLTVSNMSPEDSSIYLCSVTGASGYGYTFGSGTRLTVV.

The chain has TRBV6-4 and TRBJ2-7; tentatively, D is TRBD2 (5 bases). Germline V lookup: CDR1 MRHNA, CDR2 SNTAGT. CDR3 length: 15 amino acids. Trimming pared 2 bases from V and 3 bases from J, leaving 14 bases between. The CDR3 here is CASSDPAESFYEQYF. CDR3 DNA sequence: TGTGCCAGCAGTGACCCAGCGGAGTCATTCTACGAGCAGTACTTC.

The chain uses TRBV7-3 and TRBJ2-1; weak D call: TRBD2 (5 bases). Trimming removed 5 bases at V and 0 bases at J, with 11 bases between. The CDR3 runs to 15 residues. Germline-derived CDR1 and CDR2 are SGHTA and FQGTGA. CDR3 sequence reads: CASSPIGDSYNEQFF. In nucleotides, the CDR3 is TGTGCCAGCAGCCCCATCGGGGACTCCTACAATGAGCAGTTCTTC.

The J gene is TRBJ2-1, the V gene TRBV10-3, with 7 bases lining up with TRBD1. Germline V CDR1 and CDR2: ENHRY, SYGVKD. The CDR3 contains 12 residues. The ends lost 6 bases at V and 4 bases at J; junction bases unmatched: 0. CDR3 residues: CAISRGYNEQFF. The CDR3 region has the DNA TGTGCCATCAGCAGGGGGTACAATGAGCAGTTCTTC.

Only one count was recorded for this clone. The V gene is TRBV7-2, the J gene TRBJ2-4; a weak D match, TRBD2 (6 bases). V lost 5 bases to trimming and J lost 0 bases, with 20 bases between them. Germline CDR1 reads SGHTA; CDR2 reads FQGNSA. The CDR3 has 18 amino acids. The CDR3 nucleotides are TGTGCCAGCAGCGCAATAAGGAGGGTCAGAGAAGCCAAAAACATTCAGTACTTC. Encoded protein: CASSAIRRVREAKNIQYF.

This chain connects TRBV9 to TRBJ2-5; 9 positions match TRBD2. The CDR3 totals 15 residues. The ends lost 7 bases at V and 4 bases at J; junction bases unmatched: 11. The germline CDR1 and CDR2 sequences are SGDLS and YYNGEE. The CDR3 DNA reads TGTGCCAGCGGACCACATAGCGGGAGAACAGAGACCCAGTACTTC. As protein: CASGPHSGRTETQYF.

The chain carries TRBV27 and TRBJ2-7; 10 nucleotides line up with TRBD2. J gave up 2 bases and V 3 bases, and 4 bases lay outside the gene matches. The CDR3 consists of 15 residues. Germline-derived CDR1 and CDR2 are MNHEY and SMNVEV (reference sequence). CDR3: CASSFQAGGTYEQYF. CDR3 in DNA: TGTGCCAGCAGTTTCCAAGCGGGAGGGACCTACGAGCAGTACTTC.

V usage is TRBV4-1 and J usage is TRBJ1-2, with 9 bases fitting TRBD1. The germline CDR1 and CDR2 sequences are MGHRA and YSYEKL. V shed 3 bases, J shed 8 bases, and the junction held 13 bases outside the gene matches. This CDR3 comprises 16 residues. The CDR3 nucleotides read TGCGCCAGCAGCCACGTCGGGACAGGGAGTTTCAGGGGCTACACCTTC. It codes for CASSHVGTGSFRGYTF.

The chain links TRBV7-6 to TRBJ2-7, with D maybe TRBD1 (5 bases). The germline CDR1 and CDR2 sequences are SGHVS and FNYEAQ. The V end was cut by 0 bases, the J end by 2 bases, with 11 bases between. The CDR3 runs 15 residues. The CDR3 here is CASSLAQQDTYEQYF. The CDR3 coding sequence is TGTGCCAGCAGCTTAGCCCAACAGGATACCTACGAGCAGTACTTC.

This sequence joins TRBV5-6 and TRBJ1-4; possible D gene TRBD1, 5 bases. Germline V gene lookup returns CDR1 SGHDT and CDR2 YYEEEE. The CDR3 sequence is 15 residues long. V dropped 4 bases and J dropped 0 bases, with 10 bases sitting between them. The CDR3 nucleotides read TGTGCCAGCAGCCTTGGGGCAGCAACTAATGAAAAACTGTTTTTT. Translating it yields CASSLGAATNEKLFF.

The chain joins TRBV10-3 to TRBJ2-3, with 8 bases lining up with TRBD1. The CDR3 consists of 14 residues. Germline CDR1 and CDR2: ENHRY and SYGVKD. Unmatched junction bases numbered 2, after V lost 3 bases and J lost 3 bases. CDR3 amino acids: CAISDRDRTDTQYF. The CDR3 nucleotides read TGTGCCATCAGTGACCGGGACAGGACAGATACGCAGTATTTT.

J is TRBJ2-2 and V is TRBV18, with 7 bases aligning to TRBD1. Trimming at V came to 8 bases and at J to 6 bases, leaving 9 bases not matched to a gene. Germline V gene lookup returns CDR1 KGHSH and CDR2 LQKENI. This CDR3 region has 14 residues. The CDR3 nucleotides are TGTGCCAGCACATTAAAACAGGGGTCCGGGGAGCTGTTTTTT. It yields the protein CASTLKQGSGELFF.

J is TRBJ2-3 and V is TRBV6-6; D is perhaps TRBD1 (6 bases). V shed 2 bases and J shed 6 bases, with 12 bases lying between them. Germline-derived CDR1 and CDR2 are MNHNY and SVGAGI (reference sequence). This CDR3 has 14 residues. The CDR3 sequence: CASSYKGRGDTQYF. CDR3 in DNA: TGTGCCAGCAGTTACAAGGGTAGGGGGGATACGCAGTATTTT.

This clone was counted only a few times. The chain has TRBV29-1 and TRBJ1-4; D perhaps matches TRBD1 (5 bases). Germline V CDR1 and CDR2: SQVTM, ANQGSEA. The germline V and J ends were trimmed by 7 bases and 6 bases, with 18 bases remaining between them. The CDR3 contains 14 residues. DNA for the CDR3: TGCAGCGCTATATCCCCGGACATCGATGAAAAACTGTTTTTT. Its translation is CSAISPDIDEKLFF.

This clone has just a few counts. V usage is TRBV10-3 and J usage is TRBJ1-1; TRBD1 matches 10 bases. Per germline, CDR1 ENHRY and CDR2 SYGVKD. This CDR3 is built from 13 residues. V shed 9 bases and J 1 base; nucleotides not matched to a gene: 2. CDR3 DNA: TGTGCCATTGGGACAGGGGCGAACACTGAAGCTTTCTTT. Its protein product is CAIGTGANTEAFF.

The CDR3 protein is CASSLGGQNTGELFF. The CDR3 DNA is TGTGCCAGCAGCTTGGGGGGACAAAACACCGGGGAGCTGTTTTTT. The J gene is TRBJ2-2, the V gene TRBV5-4; a weak D match, TRBD1 (6 bases). The CDR3 is 15 residues long. Trimming took off 0 bases at V and 2 bases at J, with 8 bases between the two ends. CDR1 SGHNT and CDR2 YYREEE come from the germline V gene (reference sequence).

In this sample, this clone turned up once. The chain couples TRBV5-4 to TRBJ2-1; a possible D gene is TRBD2 (6 bases). Germline V gives CDR1 SGHNT, CDR2 YYREEE (reference sequence). V gave up 3 bases and J gave up 6 bases, with 16 bases separating them. This CDR3 contains 15 residues. CDR3 sequence reads: CASSWGLSNLNEQFF. CDR3 coding DNA: TGTGCCAGCAGCTGGGGACTCTCTAATCTCAATGAGCAGTTCTTC.

The V gene is TRBV27, the J gene TRBJ2-5; 8 bases are a match to TRBD1. Germline V gene lookup returns CDR1 MNHEY and CDR2 SMNVEV (reference sequence). Trimming removed 4 bases from V and 4 bases from J; junction bases left unmatched: 11. This CDR3 has 16 amino acids. The CDR3 region has the DNA TGTGCCAGCAGTTCTCTTCGGACAGGGCGGTCAGAGACCCAGTACTTC. Its protein product is CASSSLRTGRSETQYF.

The chain has TRBV5-1 and TRBJ1-1; D unclear. CDR1 is SGHRS and CDR2 is YFSETQ in the germline V gene. The V gene lost 5 bases and the J gene lost 0 bases, with 8 bases spanning the gap. The CDR3 totals 13 residues. The DNA for the CDR3 is TGCGCCAGCAGGGGTGAGGTGAACACTGAAGCTTTCTTT. Translation gives CASRGEVNTEAFF. Full variable domain (outside the CDR3, taken from reference TRBV5-1 and TRBJ1-1): KAGVTQTPRYLIKTRGQQVTLSCSPISGHRSVSWYQQTPGQGLQFLFEYFSETQRNKGNFPGRFSGRQFSNSRSEMNVSTLELGDSALYLCASRGEVNTEAFFGQGTRLTVV.